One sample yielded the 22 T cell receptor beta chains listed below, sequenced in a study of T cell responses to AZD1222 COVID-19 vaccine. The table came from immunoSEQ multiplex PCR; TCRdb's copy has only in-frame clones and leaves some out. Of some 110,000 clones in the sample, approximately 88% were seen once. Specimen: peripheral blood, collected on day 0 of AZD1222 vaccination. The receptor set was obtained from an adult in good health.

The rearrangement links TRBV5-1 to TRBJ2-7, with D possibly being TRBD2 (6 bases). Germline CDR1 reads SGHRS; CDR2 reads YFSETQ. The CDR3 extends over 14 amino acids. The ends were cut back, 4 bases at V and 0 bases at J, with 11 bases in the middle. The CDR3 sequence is CASSRDGGSYEQYF. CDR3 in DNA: TGCGCCAGCAGCCGGGACGGGGGCTCCTACGAGCAGTACTTC.

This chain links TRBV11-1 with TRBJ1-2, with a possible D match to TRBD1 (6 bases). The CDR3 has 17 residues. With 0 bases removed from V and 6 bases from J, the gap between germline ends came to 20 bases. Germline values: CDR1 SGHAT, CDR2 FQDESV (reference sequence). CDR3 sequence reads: CASSLAPSGASGHGYTF. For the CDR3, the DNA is TGTGCCAGCAGCTTAGCTCCGTCGGGGGCTTCGGGACATGGCTACACCTTC.

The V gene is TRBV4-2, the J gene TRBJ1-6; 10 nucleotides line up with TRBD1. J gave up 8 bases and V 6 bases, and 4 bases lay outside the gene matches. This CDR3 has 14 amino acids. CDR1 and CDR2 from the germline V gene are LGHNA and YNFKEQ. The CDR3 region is CASRRDRGDSPLHF. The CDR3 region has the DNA TGTGCCAGCAGGAGGGACAGGGGAGATTCACCCCTCCACTTT.

The CDR3 loop reads CASSLILANTGELFF. The CDR3 coding sequence is TGTGCCAGCAGCTTAATACTAGCGAACACCGGGGAGCTGTTTTTT. The chain has TRBV7-2 and TRBJ2-2; tentative D call: TRBD2 (5 bases). The CDR3 has 15 residues. V was clipped by 2 bases and J by 0 bases, with 7 bases between them. CDR1 SGHTA and CDR2 FQGNSA come from the germline V gene.

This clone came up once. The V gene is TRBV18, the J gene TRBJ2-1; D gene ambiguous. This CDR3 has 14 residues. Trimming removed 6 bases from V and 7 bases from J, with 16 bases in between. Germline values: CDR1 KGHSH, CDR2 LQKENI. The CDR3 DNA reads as TGTGCCAGCTCCGCGGTGGGCCTTGGGAATGAGCAGTTCTTC. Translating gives CASSAVGLGNEQFF. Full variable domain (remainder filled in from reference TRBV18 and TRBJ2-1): NAGVMQNPRHLVRRRGQEARLRCSPMKGHSHVYWYRQLPEEGLKFMVYLQKENIIDESGMPKERFSAEFPKEGPSILRIQQVVRGDSAAYFCASSAVGLGNEQFFGPGTRLTVL.

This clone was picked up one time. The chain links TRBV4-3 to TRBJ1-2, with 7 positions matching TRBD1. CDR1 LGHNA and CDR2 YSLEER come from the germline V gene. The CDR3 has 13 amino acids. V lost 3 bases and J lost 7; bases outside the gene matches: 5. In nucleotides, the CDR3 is TGCGCCAGCAGCCATAAGACAGGGTCTGGCTACACCTTC. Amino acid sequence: CASSHKTGSGYTF.

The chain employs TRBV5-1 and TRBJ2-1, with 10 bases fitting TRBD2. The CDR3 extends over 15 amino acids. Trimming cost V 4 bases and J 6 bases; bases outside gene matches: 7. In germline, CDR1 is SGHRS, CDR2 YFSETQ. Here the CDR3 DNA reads TGCGCCAGCAGCACCTCTAGCGGGGGTCCCAATGAGCAGTTCTTC. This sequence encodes CASSTSSGGPNEQFF.

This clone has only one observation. The CDR3 sequence is CASRRESGPQETQYF. The DNA of the CDR3 is TGTGCCAGCAGGCGGGAGAGCGGGCCCCAAGAGACCCAGTACTTC. The chain has TRBV25-1 and TRBJ2-5; 7 nucleotides match TRBD2. J lost 1 base, V lost 6 bases, and 8 bases had no gene match. The V gene's germline CDR1 is MGHDK and CDR2 SYGVNS. The CDR3 spans 15 residues.

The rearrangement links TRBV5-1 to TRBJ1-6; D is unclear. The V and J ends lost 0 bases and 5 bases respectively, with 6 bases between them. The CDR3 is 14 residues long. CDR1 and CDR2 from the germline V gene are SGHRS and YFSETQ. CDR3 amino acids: CASSLAQDNSPLHF. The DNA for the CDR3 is TGCGCCAGCAGCTTGGCTCAGGATAATTCACCCCTCCACTTT. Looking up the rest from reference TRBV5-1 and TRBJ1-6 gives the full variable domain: KAGVTQTPRYLIKTRGQQVTLSCSPISGHRSVSWYQQTPGQGLQFLFEYFSETQRNKGNFPGRFSGRQFSNSRSEMNVSTLELGDSALYLCASSLAQDNSPLHFGNGTRLTVT.

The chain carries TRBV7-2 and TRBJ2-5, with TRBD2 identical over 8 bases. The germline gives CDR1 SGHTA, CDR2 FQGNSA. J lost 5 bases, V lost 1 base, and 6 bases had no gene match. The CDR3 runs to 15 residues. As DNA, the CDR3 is TGTGCCAGCAGCTTAGGCGCGGGGGGTCAGGAGACCCAGTACTTC. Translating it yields CASSLGAGGQETQYF.

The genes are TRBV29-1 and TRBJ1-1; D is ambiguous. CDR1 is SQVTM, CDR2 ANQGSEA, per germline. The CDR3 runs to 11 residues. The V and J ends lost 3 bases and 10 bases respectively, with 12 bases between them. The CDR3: CSVDSWTGAFF. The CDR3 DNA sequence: TGCAGCGTTGACTCGTGGACGGGAGCTTTCTTT.

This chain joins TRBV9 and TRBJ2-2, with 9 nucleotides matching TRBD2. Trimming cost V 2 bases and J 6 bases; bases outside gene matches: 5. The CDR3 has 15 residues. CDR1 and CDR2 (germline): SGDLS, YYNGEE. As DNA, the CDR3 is TGTGCCAGCAGCGTCTTGGCGGGAGGGCCCGGGGAGCTGTTTTTT. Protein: CASSVLAGGPGELFF.

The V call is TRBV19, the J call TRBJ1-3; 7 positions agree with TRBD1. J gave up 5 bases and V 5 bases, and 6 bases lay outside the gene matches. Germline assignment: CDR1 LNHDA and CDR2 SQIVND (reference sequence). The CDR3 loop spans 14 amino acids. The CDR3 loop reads CASSVGDSRNTIYF. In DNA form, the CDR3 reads TGTGCCAGTAGTGTCGGGGACAGCCGAAACACCATATATTTT.

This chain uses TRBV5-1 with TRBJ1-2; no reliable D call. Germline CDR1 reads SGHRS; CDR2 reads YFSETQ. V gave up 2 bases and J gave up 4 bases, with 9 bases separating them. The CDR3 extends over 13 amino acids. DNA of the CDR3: TGCGCCAGCAGCTTCGGCGGCCTCTATGGCTACACCTTC. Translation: CASSFGGLYGYTF.

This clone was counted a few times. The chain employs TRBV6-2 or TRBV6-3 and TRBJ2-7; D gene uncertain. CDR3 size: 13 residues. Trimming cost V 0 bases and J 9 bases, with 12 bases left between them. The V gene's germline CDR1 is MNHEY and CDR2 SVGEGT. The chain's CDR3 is CASSYSEIKGQYF. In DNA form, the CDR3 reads TGTGCCAGCAGTTACTCGGAAATCAAGGGGCAGTACTTC.

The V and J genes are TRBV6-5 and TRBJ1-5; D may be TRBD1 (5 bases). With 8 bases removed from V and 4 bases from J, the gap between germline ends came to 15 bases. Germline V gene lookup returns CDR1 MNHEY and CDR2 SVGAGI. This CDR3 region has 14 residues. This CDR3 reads CASGQGSPNQPQHF. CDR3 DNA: TGTGCCAGCGGGCAGGGTTCACCAAATCAGCCCCAGCATTTT.

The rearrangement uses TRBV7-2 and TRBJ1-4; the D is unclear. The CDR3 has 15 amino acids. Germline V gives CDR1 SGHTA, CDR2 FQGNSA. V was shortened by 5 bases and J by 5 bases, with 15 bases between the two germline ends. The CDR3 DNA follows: TGTGCCAGCAGCCGCCCACCAGGTCGAAATGAAAAACTGTTTTTT. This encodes CASSRPPGRNEKLFF.

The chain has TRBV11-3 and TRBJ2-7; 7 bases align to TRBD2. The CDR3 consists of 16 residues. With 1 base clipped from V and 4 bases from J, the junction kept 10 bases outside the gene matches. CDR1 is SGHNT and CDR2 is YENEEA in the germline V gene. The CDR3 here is CASSLVSWREKYEQYF. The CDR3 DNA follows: TGTGCCAGCAGCTTAGTTTCATGGCGGGAGAAGTACGAGCAGTACTTC.

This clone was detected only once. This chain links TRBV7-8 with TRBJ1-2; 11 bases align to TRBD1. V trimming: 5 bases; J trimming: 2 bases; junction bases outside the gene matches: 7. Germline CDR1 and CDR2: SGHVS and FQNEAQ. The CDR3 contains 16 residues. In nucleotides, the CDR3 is TGTGCCAGCAGCCTGACAAGGACAGGGGGCAACTATGGCTACACCTTC. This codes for CASSLTRTGGNYGYTF.

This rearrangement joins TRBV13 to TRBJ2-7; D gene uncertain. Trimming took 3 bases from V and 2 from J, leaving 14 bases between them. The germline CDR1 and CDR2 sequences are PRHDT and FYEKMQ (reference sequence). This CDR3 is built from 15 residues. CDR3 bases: TGTGCCAGCAGCTTCTATGGCAGCGAGACCTACGAGCAGTACTTC. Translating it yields CASSFYGSETYEQYF.

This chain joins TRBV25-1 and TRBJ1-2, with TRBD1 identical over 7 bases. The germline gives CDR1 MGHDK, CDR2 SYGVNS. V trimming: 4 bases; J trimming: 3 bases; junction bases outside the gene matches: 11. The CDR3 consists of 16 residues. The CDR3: CASSGWAGGEDYGYTF. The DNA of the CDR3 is TGTGCCAGCAGTGGCTGGGCAGGGGGAGAGGACTATGGCTACACCTTC.

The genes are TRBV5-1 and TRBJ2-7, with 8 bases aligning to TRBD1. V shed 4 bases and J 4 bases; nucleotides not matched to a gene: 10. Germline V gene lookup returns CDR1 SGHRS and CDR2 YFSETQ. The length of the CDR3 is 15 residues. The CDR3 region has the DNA TGCGCCAGCAGCCGTGGGACAGGCGAACCTTACGAGCAGTACTTC. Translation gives CASSRGTGEPYEQYF. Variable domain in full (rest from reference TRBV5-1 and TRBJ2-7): KAGVTQTPRYLIKTRGQQVTLSCSPISGHRSVSWYQQTPGQGLQFLFEYFSETQRNKGNFPGRFSGRQFSNSRSEMNVSTLELGDSALYLCASSRGTGEPYEQYFGPGTRLTVT.